Listed here are 13 T cell receptor beta chains from one sample, sequenced in a study of CD8 T cells in ankylosing spondylitis. MiXCR was run by TCRdb on the 5' RACE reads, yielding one entry per CDR3 protein. The table has 180,000 or so distinct CDR3 sequences, approximately 10% seen once. Sequenced material: blood, either unsorted or a sorted T cell fraction (not recorded which). All receptors come from a male donor with ankylosing spondylitis or in good health (not recorded which).

This clonotype was seen ten or more times. CDR3 coding DNA: TGTGCCAGCGGCCTACGGGACAGCCCGTACAATGAGCAGTTCTTC. It encodes CASGLRDSPYNEQFF. J is TRBJ2-1 and V is TRBV12-3 or TRBV12-4; 7 bases line up with TRBD1. This CDR3 spans 15 amino acids. The trim removed 8 bases at V and 4 bases at J, leaving 11 bases unmatched.

This clonotype was seen more than once but under ten times. This chain connects TRBV7-9 to TRBJ2-2; D remains ambiguous. CDR1 is SEHNR and CDR2 is FQNEAQ in the germline V gene (reference sequence). The germline V and J ends were trimmed by 1 base and 0 bases, with 3 bases remaining between them. The CDR3 runs to 14 residues. CDR3 residues: CASSLDSNTGELFF. DNA of the CDR3: TGTGCCAGCAGCTTAGATTCGAACACCGGGGAGCTGTTTTTT. The variable domain in full, completed from reference TRBV7-9 and TRBJ2-2, reads DTGVSQNPRHKITKRGQNVTFRCDPISEHNRLYWYRQTLGQGPEFLTYFQNEAQLEKSRLLSDRFSAERPKGSFSTLEIQRTEQGDSAMYLCASSLDSNTGELFFGEGSRLTVL.

This clonotype has more than one count but fewer than ten. The chain carries TRBV7-9 and TRBJ2-2, with TRBD2 matching over 14 bases. Germline trimming cut 5 bases from V and 7 bases from J; bases unmatched to any gene: 6. This CDR3 is 16 amino acids long. Germline CDR1 is SEHNR and CDR2 is FQNEAQ (reference sequence). CDR3 protein: CASSGLAGGSIGELFF. The CDR3, as DNA: TGTGCCAGCAGCGGACTAGCGGGAGGATCTATCGGGGAGCTGTTTTTT. Together with reference TRBV7-9 and TRBJ2-2, the CDR3 gives the full variable domain: DTGVSQNPRHKITKRGQNVTFRCDPISEHNRLYWYRQTLGQGPEFLTYFQNEAQLEKSRLLSDRFSAERPKGSFSTLEIQRTEQGDSAMYLCASSGLAGGSIGELFFGEGSRLTVL.

As concerns this clonotype: Relative to the germline gene, one junction end is altered; a read error may explain this. The chain employs TRBV15 and TRBJ1-2; 7 positions agree with TRBD1. CDR1 is LNHNV, CDR2 YYDKDF, per germline (reference sequence). This CDR3 is 13 amino acids long. For the CDR3, the DNA is TGTGCCACCAGCGAGGGACAGCTGTATGGCTACACGTTC. Translating gives CATSEGQLYGYTF.

This clonotype was found many times. This sequence joins TRBV10-3 and TRBJ1-2, with D uncertain. There are 13 residues in the CDR3. Germline loops: CDR1 ENHRY, CDR2 SYGVKD. Deletions cut 2 bases from V and 4 bases from J, with 8 bases between. The CDR3 coding sequence is TGTGCCATCAGTGAGGACGGACTCTATGGCTACACCTTC. Protein sequence: CAISEDGLYGYTF.

This sequence joins TRBV18 and TRBJ2-7; D could derive from TRBD1 or TRBD2 (5 bases each). The CDR3 totals 13 residues. The V end lost 3 bases, the J end lost 6 bases, and 12 bases lay between the germline ends. The germline CDR1 and CDR2 sequences are KGHSH and LQKENI. The CDR3 DNA reads as TGTGCCAGCTCACCGGGGGACGGTGTCGAGCAGTACTTC. Translation: CASSPGDGVEQYF.

This clonotype has at least ten counts. This chain connects TRBV12-3 or TRBV12-4 to TRBJ1-4, with unresolved D. Trimming removed 4 bases at V and 10 bases at J, with 7 bases between. This CDR3 has 11 amino acids. CDR3 nucleotide sequence: TGTGCCAGCAGTTCGACCAGAAAACTGTTTTTT. It codes for CASSSTRKLFF.

This clonotype was counted many times. The gene calls are TRBV5-1 and TRBJ2-1, with a weak D call TRBD1 (6 bases). The germline V and J ends were trimmed by 0 bases and 5 bases, with 12 bases remaining between them. Germline CDR1 and CDR2: SGHRS and YFSETQ. The CDR3 sequence is 15 residues long. Here the CDR3 reads CASSLAGQTNNEQFF. Written as DNA, the CDR3 is TGCGCCAGCAGCTTGGCCGGACAGACTAACAATGAGCAGTTCTTC.

This clonotype has just a few counts. The chain uses TRBV6-5 and TRBJ1-2, with D unresolved. CDR3 length: 13 amino acids. Germline CDR1 MNHEY, CDR2 SVGAGI. Deletions cut 6 bases from V and 4 bases from J, with 12 bases between. The CDR3 loop reads CASSSHTFYGYTF. CDR3 sequence (DNA): TGTGCCAGCAGCTCGCACACGTTCTATGGCTACACCTTC.

V and J are TRBV6-5 and TRBJ2-2; no definite D call. CDR1 is MNHEY and CDR2 is SVGAGI in the germline V gene. V was cut by 6 bases and J by 7 bases, with 9 bases left in between. This CDR3 has 12 amino acids. The CDR3 here is CASSRTGGELFF. The CDR3 DNA follows: TGTGCCAGCAGCCGAACGGGCGGGGAGCTGTTTTTT.

This clonotype was found a few times. The V call is TRBV3-1, the J call TRBJ2-1; the D is unclear. The germline V gene has CDR1 LGHDT and CDR2 YNNKEL (reference sequence). The CDR3 covers 16 residues. Trimming shortened V by 1 base and J by 3 bases, and 13 bases separated the two germline ends. The CDR3 DNA reads TGTGCCAGCAGCCAAGTGACGCGGAAGAACTACAATGAGCAGTTCTTC. Protein: CASSQVTRKNYNEQFF.

Only a few counts were recorded for this clonotype. This chain connects TRBV7-9 to TRBJ2-7; D gene ambiguous. This CDR3 spans 12 amino acids. V was trimmed by 5 bases and J by 3 bases, leaving 8 bases between them. Germline V gene sequence: CDR1 SEHNR, CDR2 FQNEAQ (reference sequence). CDR3 region: CASSDRYYEQYF. DNA of the CDR3: TGTGCCAGCAGCGATCGATACTACGAGCAGTACTTC.

J is TRBJ1-5 and V is TRBV6-2 or TRBV6-3, with a possible D match to TRBD1 (5 bases). The CDR3 has 17 amino acids. Germline V gives CDR1 MNHEY, CDR2 SVGEGT. V dropped 4 bases and J dropped 2 bases, with 18 bases sitting between them. The DNA of the CDR3 is TGTGCCAGCAGTTCCCCGAGTGGGGCGGGTCGCAATCAGCCCCAGCATTTT. The encoded protein is CASSSPSGAGRNQPQHF.